This note documents a single T cell receptor beta chain sequence. No cognate antigen has been identified for it. Qualities for individual bases were not recorded, and no much larger clone is one base off. The germline V and J ends show losses of 0 bases and 6 bases respectively, and no gene match explains 4 bases of the junction. The CDR3, from cysteine to phenylalanine, totals 15 residues. Only the CDR3 part of the read is kept: 45 bases, read in frame from the first base. The CDR1 and CDR2 encoded by the germline V gene are SGHTA and FQGTGA. The cohort comprised around 700 healthy bone marrow donors. All cohort members were sampled while nominally healthy, although unrecorded immune exposures were likely present. The donor tested CMV seronegative and was one of the 352 seronegative cohort members. Each donor provided a peripheral blood sample, and peripheral blood mononuclear cells were used for TCR beta sequencing. The Qiagen DNeasy Blood Extraction Kit was used to extract genomic DNA from the blood cell samples.

Receptors were amplified or captured by the immunoSEQ multiplex PCR assay. The multiplex PCR relied on a mix of 60 forward primers for TCR Vbeta segments and 13 reverse primers for TCR Jbeta segments. Amplification of the CDR3 region of rearranged TCR beta genes was performed with a multiplex PCR assay on genomic DNA. On the Illumina HiSeq System, the amplified TCR beta libraries were sequenced as 87-base-pair reads. Under the source paper's analysis protocol: A later analysis tallied 75 million to 95 million unique TCR beta chains across the 700 or so repertoires, and around 10 million of those chains were shared by two or more donors. A nearest-neighbor algorithm error-corrected the raw reads and collapsed the reads into unique sequences, merging closely related sequences to remove PCR and sequencing errors. To assign V, D and J gene segments, CDR3 sequences were aligned to IMGT reference sequences. For a sequence to be retained, a match of at least six nucleotides to both a V gene segment and a J gene segment was required. A rearrangement counted as productive if the CDR3 had no stop codons and remained in frame with V and J, and every other rearrangement counted as non-productive. Following IMGT convention, CDR3 was defined as the stretch from the second conserved V-encoded cysteine up to the conserved J-encoded phenylalanine. Sequences without an unambiguous match to a single V gene segment were excluded from the earlier analysis of several hundred of the donors. In an earlier analysis of approximately 500 of the donors, a V segment was called functional when productive rearrangements were above 56.7%, and segregating when the standard deviation between donors exceeded 5%. A statistical classification framework was built for diagnosing cytomegalovirus status from the catalog of TCR beta chain sequences. In a later analysis, V and J genes were assigned by comparing TCR nucleotide sequences against IMGT/GENE-DB human TR gene sequences. In a later analysis, CDR3 sequences and most-parsimonious VDJ recombination scenarios were assigned using the TCRdist pipeline. A later analysis defined each TCR beta chain by its CDR3 amino acid sequence plus V-gene family, and excluded reads lacking a unique V-gene family. In a later analysis, 550 to 650 highly shared, low-generation-probability nucleotide sequences were removed to address suspected cross-contamination and a sequencing artifact. For each public chain, a later analysis derived a clonal expansion index from normalized ranks of inferred template counts within each repertoire. A later analysis computed generation probabilities with a VDJ recombination model fitted to out-of-frame rearrangements, and checked the results against IGoR. A later analysis scored TCR-TCR, TCR-HLA and TCR-CMV co-occurrence with hypergeometric tests, applying a repertoire-size bias correction to TCR pairs. A later analysis estimated false discovery rates by permuting HLA or CMV assignments 20 times. A later analysis grouped co-occurring TCRs with DBSCAN, adding TCRdist sequence similarity when clustering within HLA-allele-positive subsets. For co-occurrence clustering, repertoires with fewer than 30,000 or more than 120,000 public chains were excluded, along with five or six repertoires with anomalous nucleotide sharing. The immuneACCESS repertoire file appears here via TCRdb, limited to in-frame rearrangements. These files lack a portion of the clones; in checked studies, under half of the deficit traces to unresolved V genes, and the cause of the others is not known. V, J and clone size reflect that table, while D and trimming were determined from the DNA. The sample data list about 140,000 clones, and roughly three quarters of these were observed just once. Clones ranked in the top ten supply approximately 2% of the sample.

The sample originates from a study of cytomegalovirus exposure and HLA in healthy donors (dated by TCRdb to about 2017). With regard to the full study: An earlier analysis of roughly 570 of the donors reported roughly 300 Gb of sequence data and around 100 million unique TCR beta sequences obtained from roughly 170 million T cells. On average, roughly 250,000 unique TCR beta nucleotide sequences were sequenced per donor among a few hundred genotyped donors of the cohort, with roughly 19% of those sequences being non-productive. An early release covering some 640 HLA-typed donors comprised about 310 gigabases of sequencing data and roughly 85 million unique TCR sequences. The study was designed to test whether signatures of past pathogen exposure could be identified by cataloging public T cell receptors. High-throughput TCR immunosequencing, statistical association of individual TCRs with disease status, and machine learning were combined to predict cytomegalovirus infection status. Of the 300 to 500 genotyped donors, roughly 76% were placed in the genetic ancestry cluster associated with self-reported Caucasian donors. In a later genetic analysis, genome-wide SNP genotypes for 398 of the 666 donors were used, and that subset was treated as a discovery cohort. Five DR-DQ haplotypes were treated as single units for association and clustering because of strong linkage in the cohort. The study profiled the T cell repertoires of under 850 subjects by immunosequencing and related them to cytomegalovirus serostatus. Donor age, sex, ethnicity and CMV serostatus were compiled alongside the repertoire data. Typing coverage differed by locus: A, B, C, DRB1 and DQB1 were typed in about 629-640 donors, DQA1 in around 500, DPA1 in around 600, and DPB1 in around 440. In a later analysis, previously published TCR beta repertoires from about 640 donors were re-analyzed and high-resolution HLA genotyping was added so that TCR occurrence patterns could be studied. All discovery cohort repertoires had been generated on a single sequencing platform. Along with the roughly 670-subject first cohort, a separate validation cohort of over 90 different subjects was used. Rather than using new phenotypic data, the later analysis identified candidate immune exposures from TCR beta sequences and from how often those sequences occurred across donors. In an earlier analysis of several hundred of the donors, high-throughput TCR beta sequencing was used to judge whether each TCR beta V gene segment behaved as functional or pseudogenic. HLA typing covered class I and class II loci at four-digit resolution. What the work shows at the level of the full study, not this receptor alone: The study gave a list of about 150 TCR beta chains associated with cytomegalovirus. A later analysis reported that several top co-occurrence clusters appeared linked to parvovirus B19, influenza, CMV and Epstein-Barr virus. Across donors, most TCR sequences were observed very rarely, whereas some public TCRs were present in many individuals. The only immune exposure information available for the cohort was CMV serostatus. In a later analysis, most CMV-associated TCR beta chains were found to appear HLA-restricted, with HLA associations seemingly driven largely by CMV exposure. Linkage disequilibrium might explain the correlated functional status among segregating V segments, but an unknown experimental factor could not be excluded. Because some donors lacked HLA typing at each locus, the association tests relied only on the typed subset. A further reported finding was that TCR beta sequences accurately predicted the HLA-A and HLA-B alleles for most subjects in the first cohort. The presence/absence analyses assumed that sequencing depth was roughly uniform across donors, and that assumption may not be true. Compared with equally common non-associated chains, HLA-associated TCR beta chains in a later analysis were more clonally expanded and had lower generation probabilities. An association between a missense DCLRE1C variant and V-gene and J-gene trimming of TCR beta chains was found in a later genetic analysis and replicated in an independent cohort. It was suggested by the authors that the approach could potentially be generalized to other disease states and immunological phenotypes. Strong co-occurrence of HLA alleles, especially DR and DQ, made assigning TCR associations to individual alleles difficult. At a false discovery rate of 0.05, a later analysis linked about 16,000 TCR beta sequences to specific HLA alleles. The classifier was reported to diagnose cytomegalovirus status with high specificity and sensitivity in both the original cohort and the validation cohort. Because counts were too low, more than 15 rarely observed V segments, including chromosome 9 orphons, were left out of the earlier analysis of several hundred of the donors. A few of the identified cytomegalovirus-associated TCR beta chains were confirmed in vitro to be specific for cytomegalovirus antigens. Some IMGT-functional V segments, including TRBV6-2 and TRBV6-3, could not be distinguished by the 87-base-pair reads and were therefore excluded. In a later analysis, the rate of TCR association differed among HLA loci, with DRB1 alleles having the most associated TCRs and HLA-C alleles having the fewest. Only TCR beta chains were sequenced in this cohort, and the absence of alpha or paired-chain data limited detectable features. In an earlier analysis of under 600 of the donors, most TCR beta V segments were observed in productive rearrangements about 87% or about 30% of the time, broadly matching IMGT annotations. According to a later genetic analysis, donors in an Asian-associated ancestry cluster had fewer N-insertions in productive TCRs than the approximately 630-donor mean. A group of highly shared sequence variants was considered likely to be a technical artifact of the sequencing pipeline.

The clonotype originates from a man aged 30 to 45 in good health and CMV-seronegative. The rearranged chain carries TRBV7-3 and TRBJ2-2, with TRBD2 matching 7 junction bases. The sequencing input was PBMCs. In nucleotides, the sequence is TGTGCCAGCAGCTTAACACTAGCGTCGGCCGGGGAGCTGTTTTTT. Its protein is CASSLTLASAGELFF.